These 8 T cell receptor beta chains were all obtained from the same sample, sequenced in a study of blood T cell repertoires in COVID-19. Clones were read by immunoSEQ multiplex PCR, and TCRdb kept only the in-frame ones, dropping some. The repertoire holds about 58,000 clones, with 70% to 90% as singletons. Input material: peripheral blood. The receptors stem from a man in his forties or fifties with active COVID-19.

The rearrangement links TRBV12-5 to TRBJ1-2; maybe TRBD1 (6 bases). Looked up from germline, CDR1 is LGHNT and CDR2 is FRNRAP. The CDR3 has 12 amino acids. Trimming removed 6 bases at V and 8 bases at J, with 13 bases between. The CDR3 DNA reads TGTGCTAGTGGCCCCACAGGGACCGGCTACACCTTC. Protein sequence: CASGPTGTGYTF.

The chain couples TRBV30 to TRBJ1-2; 9 bases are a match to TRBD1. CDR1 is GTSNPN and CDR2 is SVGIG in the germline V gene (reference sequence). V lost 3 bases and J lost 3; bases outside the gene matches: 2. The CDR3 has 13 residues. The CDR3 region is CAWRRDRDYGYTF. In DNA, the CDR3 is TGTGCCTGGAGGCGGGACAGGGACTATGGCTACACCTTC.

The chain links TRBV7-2 to TRBJ2-3; TRBD2 aligns across 12 bases. This CDR3 contains 15 residues. Germline V CDR1 and CDR2: SGHTA, FQGNSA. Germline trimming cut 3 bases from V and 3 bases from J; bases unmatched to any gene: 1. Written as DNA, the CDR3 is TGTGCCAGCAGCTTGACTAGCGGGGGAACAGATACGCAGTATTTT. This translates into CASSLTSGGTDTQYF. The full variable domain, with the rest looked up from reference TRBV7-2 and TRBJ2-3, is GAGVSQSPSNKVTEKGKDVELRCDPISGHTALYWYRQSLGQGLEFLIYFQGNSAPDKSGLPSDRFSAERTGGSVSTLTIQRTQQEDSAVYLCASSLTSGGTDTQYFGPGTRLTVL.

The J gene is TRBJ1-1, the V gene TRBV5-1; a possible D gene is TRBD1 (5 bases). Looked up from germline, CDR1 is SGHRS and CDR2 is YFSETQ. There are 14 residues in the CDR3. The V and J ends lost 4 bases and 2 bases respectively, with 12 bases between them. The CDR3 DNA sequence: TGCGCCAGCAGCAGTCAGGGTCACAACACTGAAGCTTTCTTT. It encodes CASSSQGHNTEAFF.

The chain joins TRBV6-5 to TRBJ1-2; D unresolved. Germline V CDR1 and CDR2: MNHEY, SVGAGI. Between the trimmed V and J ends, which lost 5 bases and 3 bases, there was a span of 10 bases. The length of the CDR3 is 13 residues. The CDR3 bases are TGTGCCAGCAGTCGGGTGTTCGACTATGGCTACACCTTC. Translating it yields CASSRVFDYGYTF.

The sample holds a few counts of this clone. This sequence joins TRBV2 and TRBJ2-2; no firm D call. Between the trimmed V and J ends, which lost 5 bases and 1 base, there was a span of 5 bases. This CDR3 comprises 13 residues. The germline V gene has CDR1 SNHLY and CDR2 FYNNEI. Here the CDR3 reads CASSPRNTGELFF. CDR3 bases: TGTGCCAGCAGTCCTCGGAACACCGGGGAGCTGTTTTTT.

The chain recombines TRBV4-1 with TRBJ2-2; 14 positions agree with TRBD2. The germline V gene has CDR1 MGHRA and CDR2 YSYEKL. CDR3 length equals 18 residues. After removal of 5 bases from V and 5 bases from J, the junction contained 10 bases not matched to a gene. CDR3 in amino acids: CASSATGTSGRLTGELFF. The CDR3 DNA follows: TGCGCCAGCAGCGCCACCGGGACTAGCGGGAGATTGACCGGGGAGCTGTTTTTT.

This chain uses TRBV28 with TRBJ2-7; 10 bases are a match to TRBD2. This CDR3 has 16 residues. Germline V gives CDR1 MDHEN, CDR2 SYDVKM. With 1 base clipped from V and 3 bases from J, the junction kept 6 bases outside the gene matches. In nucleotides, the CDR3 is TGTGCCAGCAGTTTATTCACTAGCGGGATATACTACGAGCAGTACTTC. This sequence encodes CASSLFTSGIYYEQYF.